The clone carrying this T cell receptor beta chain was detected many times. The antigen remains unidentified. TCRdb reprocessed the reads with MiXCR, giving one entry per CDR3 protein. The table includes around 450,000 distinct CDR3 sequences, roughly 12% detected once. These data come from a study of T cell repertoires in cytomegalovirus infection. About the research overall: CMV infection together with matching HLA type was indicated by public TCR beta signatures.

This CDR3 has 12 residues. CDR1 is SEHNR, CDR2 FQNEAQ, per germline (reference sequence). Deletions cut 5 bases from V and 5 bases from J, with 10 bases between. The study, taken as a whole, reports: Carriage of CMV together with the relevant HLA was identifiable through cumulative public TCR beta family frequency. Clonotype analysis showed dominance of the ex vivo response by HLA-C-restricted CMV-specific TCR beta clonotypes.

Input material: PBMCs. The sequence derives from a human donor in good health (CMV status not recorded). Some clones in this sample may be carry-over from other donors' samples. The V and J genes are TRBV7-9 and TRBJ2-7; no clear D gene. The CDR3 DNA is TGTGCCAGCAGCACCGACTTGAACGAGCAGTACTTC. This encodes CASSTDLNEQYF. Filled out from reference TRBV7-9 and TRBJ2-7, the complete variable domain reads DTGVSQNPRHKITKRGQNVTFRCDPISEHNRLYWYRQTLGQGPEFLTYFQNEAQLEKSRLLSDRFSAERPKGSFSTLEIQRTEQGDSAMYLCASSTDLNEQYFGPGTRLTVT.